This T cell receptor beta chain was captured in a study of blood T cell repertoires in COVID-19. Profiling relied on immunoSEQ multiplex PCR, and the TCRdb table lists in-frame clones only, not all of them. The data show under 200,000 clones, 80% to 90% seen once. The receptor's source is a woman aged 65 to 85 with COVID-19, enrolled during active disease. Sequencing was carried out using peripheral blood.

Written as DNA, the CDR3 is TGCAGCGTTGAGCTACCGGTCGCTGGCTACACCTTC. Encoded protein: CSVELPVAGYTF. The V gene is TRBV29-1, the J gene TRBJ1-2; D gene unclear. Deletions cut 3 bases from V and 7 bases from J, with 12 bases between. CDR3 length equals 12 residues. Germline lookup yields CDR1 SQVTM and CDR2 ANQGSEA.